Listed here are 29 T cell receptor beta chains from one sample, sequenced in a study of blood T cell repertoires in COVID-19. TCRdb's copy holds only in-frame clones and misses some; the assay was immunoSEQ multiplex PCR. The top ten hold roughly 3% of the sample, which has 150,000 to 200,000 clones, 75% to 90% seen once. Sequenced: peripheral blood. The receptor source for this set is a man aged 55 to 70 with acute or convalescent COVID-19.

The chain couples TRBV5-6 to TRBJ1-5; D not resolved. Germline V CDR1 and CDR2: SGHDT, YYEEEE. Trimming took off 2 bases at V and 4 bases at J, with 13 bases between the two ends. The CDR3 has 15 amino acids. The CDR3 protein is CASSLRGLSNQPQHF. The CDR3 DNA reads as TGTGCCAGCAGCTTACGAGGTCTTAGTAATCAGCCCCAGCATTTT.

The rearrangement uses TRBV29-1 and TRBJ2-1; D might be TRBD1 (7 bases). This CDR3 contains 12 residues. Trimming removed 7 bases at V and 3 bases at J, with 10 bases between. The germline CDR1 and CDR2 sequences are SQVTM and ANQGSEA. The CDR3, as DNA: TGCAGCGGGGGGGACAGCTACAATGAGCAGTTCTTC. As protein: CSGGDSYNEQFF.

The chain joins TRBV27 to TRBJ1-5; tentative D call: TRBD1 (5 bases). The CDR3 extends over 13 amino acids. Germline CDR1 is MNHEY and CDR2 is SMNVEV (reference sequence). The germline V and J ends were trimmed by 3 bases and 9 bases, with 12 bases remaining between them. CDR3 amino acids: CASSLTGGAPQHF. CDR3 in DNA: TGTGCCAGCAGTTTGACGGGCGGGGCGCCCCAGCATTTT.

This chain links TRBV2 with TRBJ2-7; 8 nucleotides match TRBD2. The J segment lost 6 bases and the V segment lost 4 bases, leaving 8 bases of the junction unmatched. The CDR3 loop spans 14 amino acids. The germline CDR1 and CDR2 sequences are SNHLY and FYNNEI. In DNA form, the CDR3 reads TGTGCCAGCAGTGGGACTAGCCCGTTCCCCGAGCAGTACTTC. It yields the protein CASSGTSPFPEQYF.

The count of this clone is one. CDR3 in amino acids: CASSSTGYEAFF. DNA for the CDR3: TGTGCCAGCAGCTCGACAGGGTACGAAGCTTTCTTT. V and J are TRBV5-4 and TRBJ1-1; TRBD1 matches 7 bases. The CDR3 contains 12 residues. The V and J ends lost 3 bases and 8 bases, in that order; junction bases with no gene match: 4. Germline CDR1 is SGHNT and CDR2 is YYREEE (reference sequence).

This sequence joins TRBV7-2 and TRBJ2-3, with 7 bases matching TRBD2. Looked up from germline, CDR1 is SGHTA and CDR2 is FQGNSA. The CDR3 has 16 residues. J lost 5 bases, V lost 2 bases, and 10 bases had no gene match. CDR3 bases: TGTGCCAGCAGCTTATTTGGCGGGAGCGGTGGAGATACGCAGTATTTT. This encodes CASSLFGGSGGDTQYF.

The rearrangement joins TRBV19 to TRBJ1-1; no clear D gene. The germline V and J ends were trimmed by 8 bases and 1 base, with 14 bases remaining between them. CDR1 and CDR2 from the germline V gene are LNHDA and SQIVND (reference sequence). The CDR3 has 14 amino acids. The chain's CDR3 is CASSWRGKNTEAFF. The CDR3 DNA sequence: TGTGCCAGTTCGTGGCGCGGGAAGAACACTGAAGCTTTCTTT. Full variable domain (outside the CDR3, taken from reference TRBV19 and TRBJ1-1): DGGITQSPKYLFRKEGQNVTLSCEQNLNHDAMYWYRQDPGQGLRLIYYSQIVNDFQKGDIAEGYSVSREKKESFPLTVTSAQKNPTAFYLCASSWRGKNTEAFFGQGTRLTVV.

The gene calls are TRBV27 and TRBJ2-3, with 14 positions matching TRBD2. After removal of 8 bases from V and 2 bases from J, the junction contained 6 bases not matched to a gene. CDR1 MNHEY and CDR2 SMNVEV come from the germline V gene (reference sequence). There are 16 residues in the CDR3. The DNA of the CDR3 is TGTGCCAGCGGGACTAGCGGGAGCGCATACACAGATACGCAGTATTTT. Its translation is CASGTSGSAYTDTQYF.

The chain employs TRBV27 and TRBJ1-6; 8 bases agree with TRBD1. CDR3 length: 14 residues. Trimming removed 2 bases from V and 13 bases from J; junction bases left unmatched: 7. Germline V lookup: CDR1 MNHEY, CDR2 SMNVEV (reference sequence). The CDR3 is CASSLDGTGTPLHF. The CDR3 coding sequence is TGTGCCAGCAGTTTAGATGGGACAGGCACCCCCCTCCACTTT.

The rearrangement joins TRBV6-5 to TRBJ1-3; TRBD1 might be the D (6 bases). This CDR3 region has 13 residues. Trimming took off 6 bases at V and 3 bases at J, with 9 bases between the two ends. Looked up from germline, CDR1 is MNHEY and CDR2 is SVGAGI. In nucleotides, the CDR3 is TGTGCCAGCAGAACAGGGAATGGAAACACCATATATTTT. This codes for CASRTGNGNTIYF.

The chain has TRBV2 and TRBJ1-4, with TRBD1 as a possible D gene (5 bases). V shed 8 bases and J shed 8 bases, with 24 bases lying between them. Germline values: CDR1 SNHLY, CDR2 FYNNEI. The CDR3 is 16 amino acids. CDR3 nucleotides: TGTGCCAGCGCCCAAGACAGCGTCCGGCGATTCGAAAAACTGTTTTTT. Protein product: CASAQDSVRRFEKLFF.

This clone turned up a few times. V is TRBV28 and J is TRBJ2-7; D may be TRBD2 (5 bases). V lost 10 bases and J lost 3, with 10 bases in between. There are 11 residues in the CDR3. Germline V lookup: CDR1 MDHEN, CDR2 SYDVKM. The CDR3 DNA reads TGTGCCACACATGGAGGCTACGAGCAGTACTTC. Its translation: CATHGGYEQYF.

For this clone: Within the sample, other DNA sequences also encode this same CDR3. The gene calls are TRBV3-1 (or the pseudogene TRBV3-2) and TRBJ2-7, with 10 nucleotides matching TRBD2. Germline V gene lookup returns CDR1 LGHDT and CDR2 YNNKEL (reference sequence). This CDR3 spans 14 amino acids. V lost 4 bases and J lost 0; bases outside the gene matches: 0. The CDR3 loop reads CASSPSGSSYEQYF. The CDR3 DNA sequence: TGTGCCAGCAGCCCTAGCGGGAGCTCCTACGAGCAGTACTTC.

The chain employs TRBV30 and TRBJ1-2, with a tentative D call TRBD1 (6 bases). The CDR3 has 13 residues. Trimming removed 0 bases at V and 5 bases at J, with 10 bases between. Germline CDR1 reads GTSNPN; CDR2 reads SVGIG (reference sequence). CDR3 protein: CAWSVQQGYGYTF. The CDR3, as DNA: TGTGCCTGGAGTGTACAACAGGGATATGGCTACACCTTC.

J is TRBJ2-1 and V is TRBV2; D gene ambiguous. The CDR3 length is 12 residues. Germline V gives CDR1 SNHLY, CDR2 FYNNEI. V was clipped by 2 bases and J by 14 bases, with 13 bases between them. As DNA, the CDR3 is TGTGCCAGCAGTGAACCCCGCCCAGCGAAGTTCTTC. It specifies CASSEPRPAKFF.

The chain combines TRBV5-1 with TRBJ2-2; D not certain. Germline CDR1 SGHRS, CDR2 YFSETQ. The CDR3 is 17 residues long. V was clipped by 7 bases and J by 0 bases, with 19 bases between them. The CDR3 nucleotides are TGCGCCAGCGCGCCCATACCTCGCGCCGCGAACACCGGGGAGCTGTTTTTT. Translating gives CASAPIPRAANTGELFF.

The rearrangement links TRBV5-1 to TRBJ2-7; TRBD1 agrees at 9 bases. CDR1 and CDR2 from the germline V gene are SGHRS and YFSETQ. The CDR3 covers 14 residues. Unmatched junction bases numbered 12, after V lost 7 bases and J lost 7 bases. The CDR3 loop reads CASGQGSERGEQYF. CDR3 DNA: TGCGCCAGCGGACAGGGGTCCGAACGGGGGGAGCAGTACTTC.

The V gene is TRBV5-5, the J gene TRBJ2-3; tentative D call: TRBD2 (5 bases). The CDR3 runs to 16 residues. Trimming took 4 bases from V and 2 from J, leaving 17 bases between them. The germline gives CDR1 SGHKS, CDR2 YYEKEE (reference sequence). The CDR3 is CASSTPGTSVTDTQYF. The CDR3, as DNA: TGTGCCAGCAGCACCCCCGGAACTAGTGTCACAGATACGCAGTATTTT.

The chain recombines TRBV6-5 with TRBJ1-2; D is undetermined. Looked up from germline, CDR1 is MNHEY and CDR2 is SVGAGI. The CDR3 is made up of 14 amino acids. The V gene lost 5 bases and the J gene lost 3 bases, with 13 bases spanning the gap. The CDR3 sequence is CASSLEAGDYGYTF. The CDR3 DNA reads TGTGCCAGCAGTCTGGAGGCAGGTGACTATGGCTACACCTTC.

The chain carries TRBV21-1 and TRBJ2-7; the D call of TRBD2 is as the table states it, not checked on the DNA. TRBV21-1 is assigned pseudogene status. This CDR3 spans 11 amino acids. CDR3 nucleotide sequence: TGTGCCAGCAGCCTCGCCTACGAGCAGTACTTC. This encodes CASSLAYEQYF.

V is TRBV6-6 and J is TRBJ2-7; TRBD1 matches 8 bases. The junction had 10 bases not matched to a gene; V was cut back by 2 bases and J by 13 bases. Germline V gene sequence: CDR1 MNHNY, CDR2 SVGAGI (reference sequence). The CDR3 runs 13 residues. Here the CDR3 reads CASSYGDRQRYYF. In DNA form, the CDR3 reads TGTGCCAGCAGTTACGGGGACAGGCAGAGATACTACTTC.

This clone has just a few counts. This chain's CDR3 is CAISERGTYGTDTQYF. In DNA, the CDR3 is TGTGCCATCAGTGAGAGGGGGACCTATGGCACAGATACGCAGTATTTT. This chain links TRBV10-3 with TRBJ2-3; D might be TRBD1 (6 bases). This CDR3 contains 16 residues. Per the germline V gene, CDR1 is ENHRY and CDR2 is SYGVKD. V was shortened by 2 bases and J by 1 base, with 13 bases between the two germline ends.

This clone was seen once. The V gene is TRBV7-9, the J gene TRBJ1-2; D may be TRBD1 (6 bases). This CDR3 contains 15 residues. In germline, CDR1 is SEHNR, CDR2 FQNEAQ (reference sequence). V lost 0 bases and J lost 2, with 10 bases in between. The CDR3 DNA reads TGTGCCAGCAGCTTAGCGGGGGCTGGGAACTATGGCTACACCTTC. Protein sequence: CASSLAGAGNYGYTF. The variable domain in full, with the rest retrieved from reference TRBV7-9 and TRBJ1-2, is DTGVSQNPRHKITKRGQNVTFRCDPISEHNRLYWYRQTLGQGPEFLTYFQNEAQLEKSRLLSDRFSAERPKGSFSTLEIQRTEQGDSAMYLCASSLAGAGNYGYTFGSGTRLTVV.

The J gene is TRBJ1-3, the V gene TRBV6-1; no definite D call. Germline V lookup: CDR1 MNHNS, CDR2 SASEGT. V lost 2 bases and J 1 base, leaving 3 bases between the germline ends. The CDR3 sequence is 13 residues long. The CDR3: CASSESSGNTIYF. The CDR3 DNA sequence: TGTGCCAGCAGTGAATCATCTGGAAACACCATATATTTT.

V is TRBV6-2 or TRBV6-3 and J is TRBJ2-7; 9 bases align to TRBD2. The CDR3 length is 15 residues. V lost 2 bases to trimming and J lost 0 bases; unmatched junction nucleotides: 2. CDR1 is MNHEY, CDR2 SVGEGT, per germline. The CDR3 sequence: CASSYAGGSSYEQYF. In DNA, the CDR3 is TGTGCCAGCAGTTACGCGGGAGGGTCCTCCTACGAGCAGTACTTC.

This chain connects TRBV27 to TRBJ1-6; D unresolved. V gave up 6 bases and J gave up 0 bases, with 12 bases separating them. The CDR3 length is 16 residues. The germline V gene encodes CDR1 MNHEY and CDR2 SMNVEV (reference sequence). CDR3 region: CASSPQPSSYNSPLHF. The CDR3 nucleotides read TGTGCCAGCAGCCCCCAACCGAGCTCCTATAATTCACCCCTCCACTTT.

Of note for this clone: One end of the junction varies from germline; a read error may be responsible. The chain combines TRBV19 with TRBJ1-5; D uncertain. The CDR3 extends over 14 amino acids. Germline-derived CDR1 and CDR2 are LNHDA and SQIVND (reference sequence). CDR3 nucleotides: TGTGCGAGTAATGGAGGGCGGGACAATCAGCCCCAGCATTTT. Residues: CASNGGRDNQPQHF. The whole variable domain, filled in from reference TRBV19 and TRBJ1-5, reads DGGITQSPKYLFRKEGQNVTLSCEQNLNHDAMYWYRQDPGQGLRLIYYSQIVNDFQKGDIAEGYSVSREKKESFPLTVTSAQKNPTAFYLCASNGGRDNQPQHFGDGTRLSIL.

This clone is a singleton in its sample. This rearrangement joins TRBV28 to TRBJ1-4; 11 bases fit TRBD1. V lost 5 bases, J lost 7 bases, and 6 bases stayed unmatched. Germline V gene data show CDR1 as MDHEN and CDR2 as SYDVKM. This CDR3 contains 15 residues. The CDR3 loop reads CASSTRTGGGEKLFF. Here the CDR3 DNA reads TGTGCCAGCAGTACCCGGACAGGGGGCGGTGAAAAACTGTTTTTT.

This clone occurred a few times. Within the sample, other DNA sequences also encode this same CDR3. The chain uses TRBV6-5 and TRBJ1-5; D is unresolved. Trimming cost V 5 bases and J 3 bases, with 5 bases left between them. The CDR3 has 12 amino acids. In germline, CDR1 is MNHEY, CDR2 SVGAGI. The CDR3 reads CASSRDNQPQHF. CDR3 bases: TGTGCCAGCAGTCGGGACAATCAGCCCCAGCATTTT.